This T cell receptor beta chain was sequenced for a study of blood T cell repertoires in COVID-19. Background on the study: Samples came from the United States, Italy and Spain, spanning acute and convalescent COVID-19.

Germline CDR1 and CDR2: LGHDT and YNNKEL (reference sequence). The CDR3 spans 15 residues. V shed 2 bases and J 2 bases; nucleotides not matched to a gene: 3. Source study methods: Amplification of reference gene primers was used by the study to estimate nucleated cell counts. Clones were read by immunoSEQ multiplex PCR, and TCRdb kept only the in-frame ones, dropping some. V and J calls and clone size follow that table, whereas D and trimming were derived from the DNA. In the table there are 150,000 to 200,000 clones, over 85% of which are singletons. Sample: peripheral blood. The chain recombines TRBV3-1 (or the pseudogene TRBV3-2) with TRBJ2-1, with 7 bases fitting TRBD2. The TCR originated in a woman aged 55 to 70 with COVID-19, enrolled during active disease. The CDR3 protein is CASSQSGATYNEQFF. For the CDR3, the DNA is TGTGCCAGCAGCCAAAGCGGGGCAACCTACAATGAGCAGTTCTTC.